At least ten counts were recorded for the clone carrying this T cell receptor beta chain. This specimen belongs to a study of read filtering for tumor transcriptome and immune sequencing. Study information: Revised staging placed eight or nine patients in R-ISS I, 15 to 20 in II, more than five in III. After DNase treatment, RNA was made into whole-transcriptome libraries. Per sample, TCR-region reads ranged about 4 to 11 million by IR-seq, roughly 85 to 1,300 by RNA-seq.

This library used roughly 400 ng RNA and molecular barcoded adaptors spanning alpha/delta and beta/gamma chains. Using its own MiXCR run on the reads, TCRdb lists one record per CDR3 protein. The sample consists of roughly 90,000 distinct CDR3 sequences, 9% to 15% of them appearing once. The CDR3 totals 12 residues. Germline CDR1 is DFQATT and CDR2 is SNEGSKA (reference sequence). V lost 3 bases to trimming and J lost 2 bases, with 7 bases between them. This receptor was identified in a donor aged 40 or over with multiple myeloma. This rearrangement joins TRBV20-1 to TRBJ2-5; possibly TRBD1 for D (5 bases). Input material: a population of CD138-negative cells sorted from bone marrow. CDR3 in DNA: TGCAGTGCTAGCACAGGTCAAGAGACCCAGTACTTC. This codes for CSASTGQETQYF.